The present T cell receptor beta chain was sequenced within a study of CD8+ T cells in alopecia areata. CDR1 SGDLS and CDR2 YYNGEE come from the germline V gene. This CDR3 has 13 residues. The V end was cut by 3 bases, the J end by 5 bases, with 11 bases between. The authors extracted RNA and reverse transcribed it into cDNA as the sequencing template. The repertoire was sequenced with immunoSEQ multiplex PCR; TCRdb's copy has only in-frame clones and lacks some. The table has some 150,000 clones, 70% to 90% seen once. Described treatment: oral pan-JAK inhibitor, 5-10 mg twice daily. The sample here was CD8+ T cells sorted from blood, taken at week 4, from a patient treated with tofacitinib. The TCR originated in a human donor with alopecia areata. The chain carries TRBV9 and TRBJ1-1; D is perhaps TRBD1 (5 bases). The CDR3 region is CASSGKQGTEAFF. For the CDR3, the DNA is TGTGCCAGCAGCGGAAAGCAGGGTACTGAAGCTTTCTTT.